Below are 15 T cell receptor beta chains sequenced from a single sample in a study of early T cells in non-severe SARS-CoV-2 infection. Via MiXCR, TCRdb re-called the 5' RACE reads, giving one row per CDR3 protein. In the table there are roughly 60,000 distinct CDR3 sequences, 5.6% of which are singletons. Specimen: whole blood. These receptors were collected from an adult who was a healthcare worker with PCR-confirmed SARS-CoV-2 infection or an uninfected control (not recorded which).

This chain uses TRBV15 with TRBJ2-3; 12 bases map to TRBD2. The germline CDR1 and CDR2 sequences are LNHNV and YYDKDF (reference sequence). V lost 5 bases, J lost 1 base, and 4 bases stayed unmatched. The CDR3 covers 16 residues. The CDR3 protein is CATSARLAGGTDTQYF. CDR3 coding DNA: TGTGCCACCAGCGCCCGACTAGCGGGGGGCACAGATACGCAGTATTTT.

This clonotype has at least ten counts. The chain combines TRBV12-3 or TRBV12-4 with TRBJ2-3; TRBD2 might be the D (5 bases). The CDR3 runs 14 residues. V was pared by 3 bases and J by 0 bases, with 7 bases between. CDR3: CASSFGISTDTQYF. DNA for the CDR3: TGTGCCAGCAGTTTCGGGATTAGCACAGATACGCAGTATTTT.

This clonotype has only a few counts. The chain joins TRBV30 to TRBJ2-3, with D tentatively TRBD2 (6 bases). Germline V gene lookup returns CDR1 GTSNPN and CDR2 SVGIG (reference sequence). Trimming removed 2 bases at V and 6 bases at J, with 12 bases between. The length of the CDR3 is 13 residues. The CDR3 is CAWSQRARDTQYF. The CDR3 DNA reads as TGTGCCTGGAGTCAGCGGGCACGGGATACGCAGTATTTT.

The chain carries TRBV5-1 and TRBJ2-5; 7 bases fit TRBD2. CDR3 length: 13 amino acids. Losses at the gene ends were 4 bases for V and 5 bases for J; bases not matched to a gene: 5. Germline lookup yields CDR1 SGHRS and CDR2 YFSETQ. The CDR3, as DNA: TGCGCCAGCAGCAAGACTAGCCTGGAGACCCAGTACTTC. Protein: CASSKTSLETQYF.

This clonotype has a count of ten or more. V usage is TRBV13 and J usage is TRBJ1-2; D not certain. Germline-derived CDR1 and CDR2 are PRHDT and FYEKMQ (reference sequence). CDR3 size: 13 residues. The ends were cut back, 5 bases at V and 2 bases at J, with 9 bases in the middle. The CDR3 DNA sequence: TGTGCCAGCAGCCTCAGCCGGAACTATGGCTACACCTTC. Residues: CASSLSRNYGYTF.

This clonotype was seen a handful of times. The chain recombines TRBV27 with TRBJ1-6; TRBD1 might be the D (5 bases). Between the trimmed V and J ends, which lost 5 bases and 8 bases, there was a span of 28 bases. Germline assignment: CDR1 MNHEY and CDR2 SMNVEV (reference sequence). The CDR3 contains 19 residues. In DNA form, the CDR3 reads TGTGCCAGCAGTAAGAGCAAATGGATTTCTGGGGCCTCTTATTCACCCCTCCACTTT. Protein product: CASSKSKWISGASYSPLHF.

The sample holds many counts of this clonotype. The chain uses TRBV12-3 or TRBV12-4 and TRBJ1-1, with TRBD1 matching 12 bases. The CDR3 totals 17 residues. Trimming took 6 bases from V and 5 from J; bases not matched to a gene: 13. The CDR3 sequence is CASRDLGTGGVGTEAFF. The CDR3, as DNA: TGTGCCAGCAGGGATCTCGGGACAGGGGGCGTTGGTACTGAAGCTTTCTTT.

This clonotype was found many times. This chain uses TRBV5-7 with TRBJ1-1; no definite D call. TRBV5-7 is noted as an ORF with a role that remains uncertain. V lost 4 bases to trimming and J lost 0 bases, with 19 bases between them. The CDR3 has 17 residues. CDR3 loop: CASSRGGDADLNTEAFF. CDR3 in DNA: TGTGCCAGCAGCCGCGGAGGCGATGCAGATCTGAACACTGAAGCTTTCTTT.

This clonotype was seen a handful of times. The V call is TRBV24-1, the J call TRBJ2-3; possible D gene TRBD2, 6 bases. The V gene's germline CDR1 is KGHDR and CDR2 SFDVKD. CDR3 size: 15 residues. The germline V and J ends were trimmed by 7 bases and 0 bases, with 13 bases remaining between them. This chain's CDR3 is CATSLGGTSTDTQYF. CDR3 sequence (DNA): TGTGCCACCAGCCTAGGAGGGACTAGCACAGATACGCAGTATTTT.

In its sample, this clonotype was seen many times. This sequence joins TRBV18 and TRBJ2-1; TRBD1 aligns across 7 bases. Germline V gene data show CDR1 as KGHSH and CDR2 as LQKENI. The CDR3 sequence is 14 residues long. The J segment lost 4 bases and the V segment lost 4 bases, leaving 4 bases of the junction unmatched. CDR3 residues: CASSRTGGYNEQFF. CDR3 in DNA: TGTGCCAGCTCACGGACAGGCGGTTACAATGAGCAGTTCTTC.

This clonotype has at least ten counts. The chain uses TRBV27 and TRBJ2-7, with D perhaps matching TRBD1 or TRBD2 (6 bases each). The CDR3 totals 15 residues. V shed 6 bases and J shed 5 bases, with 20 bases lying between them. In germline, CDR1 is MNHEY, CDR2 SMNVEV (reference sequence). The CDR3 region is CASRRGARSWNEQYF. DNA of the CDR3: TGTGCCAGCAGGAGGGGGGCCCGGTCGTGGAACGAGCAGTACTTC.

This clonotype was seen many times. CDR3 bases: TGCAGTGGAAGGAACCCAAACTTACCGGGCTACGAGCAGTACTTC. This codes for CSGRNPNLPGYEQYF. The gene calls are TRBV20-1 and TRBJ2-7; D unclear. CDR1 is DFQATT and CDR2 is SNEGSKA in the germline V gene (reference sequence). There are 15 residues in the CDR3. V gave up 7 bases and J gave up 3 bases, with 22 bases separating them.

This chain links TRBV7-2 with TRBJ2-5; the match to TRBD2 covers 14 bases. Germline V gene lookup returns CDR1 SGHTA and CDR2 FQGNSA. V was clipped by 4 bases and J by 7 bases; unmatched bases: 17. This CDR3 region has 19 residues. In DNA, the CDR3 is TGTGCCAGCAGCTCCTCAACCGCGACTAGCGGGAGGGCCTCGGCGACCCAGTACTTC. It specifies CASSSSTATSGRASATQYF.

Ten or more counts support this clonotype. The V and J genes are TRBV6-5 and TRBJ1-6; a possible D gene is TRBD1 (5 bases). The V end was cut by 3 bases, the J end by 8 bases, with 8 bases between. This CDR3 comprises 13 residues. Germline CDR1 MNHEY, CDR2 SVGAGI. The CDR3 is CASSYRGDSPLHF. CDR3 bases: TGTGCCAGCAGTTATAGGGGAGATTCACCCCTCCACTTT.

This clonotype has at least ten counts. The chain has TRBV23-1 and TRBJ2-3, with a weak D call TRBD2 (6 bases). TRBV23-1 is annotated as an ORF whose role is uncertain. This CDR3 comprises 15 residues. The germline V and J ends were trimmed by 8 bases and 5 bases, with 20 bases remaining between them. CDR3 sequence reads: CASLERRRARDTQYF. DNA for the CDR3: TGCGCCAGCCTTGAGCGCAGGAGGGCCAGAGATACGCAGTATTTT.